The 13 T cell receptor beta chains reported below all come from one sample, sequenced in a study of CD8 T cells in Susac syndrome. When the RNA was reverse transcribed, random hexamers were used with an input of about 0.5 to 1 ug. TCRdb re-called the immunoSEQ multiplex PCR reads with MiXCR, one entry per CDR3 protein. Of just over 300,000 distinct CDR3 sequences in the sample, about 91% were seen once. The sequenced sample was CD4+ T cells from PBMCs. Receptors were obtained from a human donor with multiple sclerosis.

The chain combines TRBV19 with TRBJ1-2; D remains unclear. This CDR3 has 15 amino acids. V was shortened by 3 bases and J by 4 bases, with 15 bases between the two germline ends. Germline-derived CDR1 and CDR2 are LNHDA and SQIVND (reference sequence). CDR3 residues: CASSILAAPGYGYTF. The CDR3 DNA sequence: TGTGCCAGTAGTATTCTGGCCGCCCCTGGCTATGGCTACACCTTC.

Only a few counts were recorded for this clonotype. This CDR3 reads CASSLGPGSYEQYF. The CDR3 coding sequence is TGTGCCAGCAGCTTGGGCCCGGGATCCTACGAGCAGTACTTC. The chain links TRBV7-3 to TRBJ2-7; a possible D gene is TRBD2 (5 bases). CDR1 and CDR2 from the germline V gene are SGHTA and FQGTGA. This CDR3 has 14 residues. Trimming took off 3 bases at V and 1 base at J, with 10 bases between the two ends.

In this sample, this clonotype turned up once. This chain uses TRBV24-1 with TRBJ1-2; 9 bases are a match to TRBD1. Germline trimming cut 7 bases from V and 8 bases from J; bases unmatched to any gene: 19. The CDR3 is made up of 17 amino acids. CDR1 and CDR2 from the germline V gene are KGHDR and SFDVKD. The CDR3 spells CATRAYRDRAYITGYTF. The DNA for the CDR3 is TGTGCCACCAGAGCATACCGGGACAGGGCATACATCACGGGCTACACCTTC.

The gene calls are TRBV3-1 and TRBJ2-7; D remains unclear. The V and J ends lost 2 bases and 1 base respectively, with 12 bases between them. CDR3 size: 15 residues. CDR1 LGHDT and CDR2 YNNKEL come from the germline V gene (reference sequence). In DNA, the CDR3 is TGTGCCAGCAGCCAAACCAATGGGCCTTCCTACGAGCAGTACTTC. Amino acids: CASSQTNGPSYEQYF.

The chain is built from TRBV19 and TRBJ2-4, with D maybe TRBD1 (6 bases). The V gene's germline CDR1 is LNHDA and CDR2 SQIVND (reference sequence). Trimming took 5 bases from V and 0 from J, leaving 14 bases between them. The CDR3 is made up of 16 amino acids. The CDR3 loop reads CASSLDSTLAKNIQYF. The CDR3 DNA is TGTGCCAGTAGTTTGGACAGCACTCTAGCCAAAAACATTCAGTACTTC. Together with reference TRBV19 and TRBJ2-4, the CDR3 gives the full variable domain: DGGITQSPKYLFRKEGQNVTLSCEQNLNHDAMYWYRQDPGQGLRLIYYSQIVNDFQKGDIAEGYSVSREKKESFPLTVTSAQKNPTAFYLCASSLDSTLAKNIQYFGAGTRLSVL.

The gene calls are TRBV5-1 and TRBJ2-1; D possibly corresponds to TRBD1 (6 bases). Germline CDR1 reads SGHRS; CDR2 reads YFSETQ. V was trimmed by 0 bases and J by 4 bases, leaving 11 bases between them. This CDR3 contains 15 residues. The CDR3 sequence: CASSLAQGVYNEQFF. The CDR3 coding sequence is TGCGCCAGCAGCTTGGCACAGGGCGTATACAATGAGCAGTTCTTC.

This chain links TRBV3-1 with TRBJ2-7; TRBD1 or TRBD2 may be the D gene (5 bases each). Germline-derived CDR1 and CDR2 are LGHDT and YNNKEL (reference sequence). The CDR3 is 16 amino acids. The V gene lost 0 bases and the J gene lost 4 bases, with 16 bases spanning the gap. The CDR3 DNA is TGTGCCAGCAGCCAAGATACGACGGGGCGGACTTACGAGCAGTACTTC. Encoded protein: CASSQDTTGRTYEQYF.

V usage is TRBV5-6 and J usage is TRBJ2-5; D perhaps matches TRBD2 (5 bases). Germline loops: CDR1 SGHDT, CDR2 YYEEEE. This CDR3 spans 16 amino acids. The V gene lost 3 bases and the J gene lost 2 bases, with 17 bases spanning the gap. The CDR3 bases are TGTGCCAGCAGCTCACCGTGGACTGGCGGTCAAGAGACCCAGTACTTC. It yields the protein CASSSPWTGGQETQYF.

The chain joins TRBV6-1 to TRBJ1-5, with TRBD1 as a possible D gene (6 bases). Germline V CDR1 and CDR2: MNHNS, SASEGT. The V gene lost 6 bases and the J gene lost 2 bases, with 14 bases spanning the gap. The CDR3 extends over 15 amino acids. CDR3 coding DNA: TGTGCCAGCAGAGACACAGGGCGCGGCAATCAGCCCCAGCATTTT. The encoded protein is CASRDTGRGNQPQHF.

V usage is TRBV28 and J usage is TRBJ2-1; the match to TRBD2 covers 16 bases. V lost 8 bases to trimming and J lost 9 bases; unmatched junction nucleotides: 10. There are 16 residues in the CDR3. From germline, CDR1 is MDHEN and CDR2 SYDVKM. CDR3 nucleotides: TGTGCCAGCCGGGGACTAGCGGGAGGGTCGGGGAGTGAGCAGTTCTTC. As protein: CASRGLAGGSGSEQFF.

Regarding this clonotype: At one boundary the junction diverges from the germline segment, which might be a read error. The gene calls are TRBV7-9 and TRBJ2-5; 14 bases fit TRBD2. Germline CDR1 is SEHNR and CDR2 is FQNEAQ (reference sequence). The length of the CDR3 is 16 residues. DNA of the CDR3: TGTGCCAGCAGCCCGGGACTAGCGGGAGTCCAACAGACCCAGTACTTC. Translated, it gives CASSPGLAGVQQTQYF. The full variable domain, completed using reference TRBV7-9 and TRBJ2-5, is DTGVSQNPRHKITKRGQNVTFRCDPISEHNRLYWYRQTLGQGPEFLTYFQNEAQLEKSRLLSDRFSAERPKGSFSTLEIQRTEQGDSAMYLCASSPGLAGVQQTQYFGPGTRLLVL.

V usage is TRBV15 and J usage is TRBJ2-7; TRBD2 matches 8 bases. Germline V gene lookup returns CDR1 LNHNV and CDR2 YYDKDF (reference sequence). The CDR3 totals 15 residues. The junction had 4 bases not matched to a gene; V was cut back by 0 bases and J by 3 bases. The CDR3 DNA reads TGTGCCACCAGCAGAGATACTAGCGGAGGCTACGAGCAGTACTTC. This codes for CATSRDTSGGYEQYF.

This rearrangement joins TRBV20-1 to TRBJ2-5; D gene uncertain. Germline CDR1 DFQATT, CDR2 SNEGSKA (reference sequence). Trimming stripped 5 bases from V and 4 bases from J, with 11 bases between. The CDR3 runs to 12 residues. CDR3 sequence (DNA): TGCAGTGCTTTAGACCCCCGAGAGACCCAGTACTTC. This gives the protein CSALDPRETQYF.